This T cell receptor (beta chain) was documented in a study of blood T cell repertoires in COVID-19. About the study: Sites across the United States, Italy and Spain contributed samples from acute and convalescent COVID-19. T cells, B-cell-depleted T cells, or PBMCs supplied cDNA or gDNA.

Methods used by the authors: Researchers report that nucleated cell counts were estimated from reference gene primer amplification. Clones were read by immunoSEQ multiplex PCR, and TCRdb kept only the in-frame ones, dropping some. The V and J calls and clone size come from that table; D and trimming were worked out from the DNA. The sample lists about 250,000 clones, 70% to 85% occurring once. With 3 bases removed from V and 7 bases from J, the gap between germline ends came to 2 bases. The CDR3 extends over 10 amino acids. CDR1 is SGHDT, CDR2 YYEEEE, per germline. The clonotype was recovered from a human donor with COVID-19, enrolled during active disease. The donor label of this sample is uncertain. This chain joins TRBV5-6 and TRBJ2-1; D is unresolved. Sequencing input: peripheral blood. The CDR3 reads CASSSNEQFF. CDR3 DNA: TGTGCCAGCAGCTCTAATGAGCAGTTCTTC.